This section outlines one TCR beta chain sequence together with its context. This table comes from immunoSEQ multiplex PCR, and its TCRdb copy is limited to in-frame clones, with some not included. The sample shows roughly 100,000 clones, more than 75% of them seen only once. Germline V gene lookup returns CDR1 SGDLS and CDR2 YYNGEE. This CDR3 has 14 residues. With 0 bases removed from V and 5 bases from J, the gap between germline ends came to 6 bases. The data originate from a study of T cell responses to AZD1222 COVID-19 vaccine. The sequence was collected from an adult in good health. V usage is TRBV9 and J usage is TRBJ1-6; D not resolved. The material sequenced was peripheral blood, taken on day 0 of AZD1222 vaccination. The CDR3, as DNA: TGTGCCAGCAGCGTAGAGGCGAATAATTCACCCCTCCACTTT. Its translation is CASSVEANNSPLHF.